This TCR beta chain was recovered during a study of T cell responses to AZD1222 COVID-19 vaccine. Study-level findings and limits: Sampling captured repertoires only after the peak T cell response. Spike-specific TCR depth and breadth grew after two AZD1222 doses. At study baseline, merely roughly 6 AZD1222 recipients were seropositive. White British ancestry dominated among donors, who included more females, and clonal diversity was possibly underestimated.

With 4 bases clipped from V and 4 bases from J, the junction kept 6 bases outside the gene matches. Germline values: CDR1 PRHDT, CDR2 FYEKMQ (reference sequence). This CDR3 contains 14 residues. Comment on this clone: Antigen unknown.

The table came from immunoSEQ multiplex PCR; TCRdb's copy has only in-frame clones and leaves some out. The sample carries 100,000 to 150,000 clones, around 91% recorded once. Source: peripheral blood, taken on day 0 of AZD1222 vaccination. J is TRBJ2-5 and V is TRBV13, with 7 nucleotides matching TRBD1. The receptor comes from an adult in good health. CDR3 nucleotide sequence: TGTGCCAGCAGCTCGAACAGGGGTGGAGAGACCCAGTACTTC. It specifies CASSSNRGGETQYF.